A selection of T cell receptor beta chains follows, all from one sample in a study of vaccination effects on CD4 cells after COVID-19. The data were produced by immunoSEQ multiplex PCR, yet TCRdb's version contains in-frame clones alone and is incomplete. The repertoire holds 60,000 to 80,000 clones, around 74% seen once, with 2.2% in the top ten. No antigen has been identified for these receptors. The sequencing used CD4+ T cells from PBMCs cultured without peptide, collected after COVID-19 vaccination. These receptors were taken from a human donor who received a COVID-19 vaccine. Both conserved end residues are part of each CDR3. The D gene is left open where the match is weak. Where a row states a size, it is once, few, many or the class of an expanded clone; other rows omit it.

abundance: .
v_gene: TRBV3-1/TRBV3-2
j_gene: TRBJ1-6
d_gene: .
CDR3aa: CASSYYNSPLHF
CDR3nt: TGTGCCAGCAGCTACTATAATTCACCCCTCCACTTT

abundance: .
v_gene: TRBV18
j_gene: TRBJ2-3
d_gene: .
CDR3aa: CASSPRGVLDTQYF
CDR3nt: TGTGCCAGCTCACCTCGTGGGGTCCTAGATACGCAGTATTTT

abundance: few
v_gene: TRBV6-1
j_gene: TRBJ1-5
d_gene: .
CDR3aa: CASSGTGSWASQPQHF
CDR3nt: TGTGCCAGCAGTGGTACCGGGAGCTGGGCATCTCAGCCCCAGCATTTT

abundance: .
v_gene: TRBV5-4
j_gene: TRBJ1-2
d_gene: .
CDR3aa: CASSIDSYGYTF
CDR3nt: TGTGCCAGCAGCATTGACAGCTATGGCTACACCTTC

abundance: .
v_gene: TRBV6-5
j_gene: TRBJ1-4
d_gene: .
CDR3aa: CASSDAGTTEKLFF
CDR3nt: TGTGCCAGCAGCGACGCCGGGACAACAGAAAAACTGTTTTTT

abundance: .
v_gene: TRBV10-3
j_gene: TRBJ2-3
d_gene: .
CDR3aa: CAISEEGNTQYF
CDR3nt: TGTGCCATCAGTGAGGAGGGTAATACGCAGTATTTT

abundance: .
v_gene: TRBV19
j_gene: TRBJ2-1
d_gene: .
CDR3aa: CASSIDRGPYNEQFF
CDR3nt: TGTGCCAGTAGTATAGACAGGGGCCCCTACAATGAGCAGTTCTTC

abundance: .
v_gene: TRBV18
j_gene: TRBJ2-3
d_gene: TRBD2
CDR3aa: CASSPPRGDTDTQYF
CDR3nt: TGTGCCAGCTCACCACCCCGGGGGGACACAGATACGCAGTATTTT

abundance: .
v_gene: TRBV18
j_gene: TRBJ1-1
d_gene: .
CDR3aa: CASSPPGGLDTEAFF
CDR3nt: TGTGCCAGCTCACCTCCGGGAGGATTGGACACTGAAGCTTTCTTT

abundance: .
v_gene: TRBV7-2
j_gene: TRBJ1-6
d_gene: TRBD1
CDR3aa: CASSRQGGSNSPLHF
CDR3nt: TGTGCCAGCAGCCGTCAGGGGGGCTCCAATTCACCCCTCCACTTT

abundance: .
v_gene: TRBV28
j_gene: TRBJ1-4
d_gene: .
CDR3aa: CASSYSNEKLFF
CDR3nt: TGTGCCAGCAGTTATTCCAATGAAAAACTGTTTTTT

abundance: once
v_gene: TRBV18
j_gene: TRBJ1-6
d_gene: .
CDR3aa: CASSPTGGQKPLHF
CDR3nt: TGTGCCAGCTCACCCACGGGGGGCCAGAAACCCCTCCACTTT

abundance: .
v_gene: TRBV2
j_gene: TRBJ2-5
d_gene: TRBD1
CDR3aa: CASRAGGSQETQYF
CDR3nt: TGTGCCAGCAGGGCAGGGGGATCCCAAGAGACCCAGTACTTC

abundance: .
v_gene: TRBV6-2/TRBV6-3
j_gene: TRBJ2-6
d_gene: .
CDR3aa: CASSPETSELSGANVLTF
CDR3nt: TGTGCCAGCAGCCCTGAAACGTCGGAGCTCTCTGGGGCCAACGTCCTGACTTTC

abundance: few
v_gene: TRBV5-8
j_gene: TRBJ1-5
d_gene: .
CDR3aa: CASSLLVGHNSHQPQHF
CDR3nt: TGTGCCAGCAGCCTACTTGTCGGCCACAACTCCCATCAGCCCCAGCATTTT

abundance: .
v_gene: TRBV2
j_gene: TRBJ1-1
d_gene: .
CDR3aa: CASSWLVNTEAFF
CDR3nt: TGTGCCAGCAGTTGGCTCGTCAACACTGAAGCTTTCTTT

abundance: .
v_gene: TRBV6-2/TRBV6-3
j_gene: TRBJ2-5
d_gene: TRBD1
CDR3aa: CASSSQGTGQQETQYF
CDR3nt: TGTGCCAGCAGCTCCCAAGGGACAGGACAACAAGAGACCCAGTACTTC

abundance: few
v_gene: TRBV6-6
j_gene: TRBJ1-5
d_gene: TRBD1
CDR3aa: CASSYGLGQSNQPQHF
CDR3nt: TGTGCCAGCAGTTACGGCTTGGGACAGAGCAATCAGCCCCAGCATTTT

abundance: .
v_gene: TRBV24-1
j_gene: TRBJ1-3
d_gene: TRBD1
CDR3aa: CATSDAGQAGNTIYF
CDR3nt: TGTGCCACCAGTGATGCCGGACAGGCTGGAAACACCATATATTTT

abundance: .
v_gene: TRBV19
j_gene: TRBJ2-3
d_gene: .
CDR3aa: CASSPKGRTDTQYF
CDR3nt: TGTGCCAGTAGTCCTAAGGGTCGCACAGATACGCAGTATTTT

abundance: .
v_gene: TRBV20-1
j_gene: TRBJ1-1
d_gene: .
CDR3aa: CSASPYVEGMNTEAFF
CDR3nt: TGCAGTGCTAGTCCCTATGTGGAGGGTATGAACACTGAAGCTTTCTTT

abundance: .
v_gene: TRBV2
j_gene: TRBJ1-2
d_gene: .
CDR3aa: CASSEQGNYGYTF
CDR3nt: TGTGCCAGCAGTGAACAAGGGAACTATGGCTACACCTTC

abundance: .
v_gene: TRBV9
j_gene: TRBJ2-1
d_gene: .
CDR3aa: CASSVDLGVEQFF
CDR3nt: TGTGCCAGCAGCGTAGATTTGGGGGTTGAGCAGTTCTTC

abundance: .
v_gene: TRBV30
j_gene: TRBJ2-2
d_gene: .
CDR3aa: CAWSTGNGNTGELFF
CDR3nt: TGTGCCTGGAGCACGGGGAATGGGAACACCGGGGAGCTGTTTTTT

abundance: .
v_gene: TRBV7-2
j_gene: TRBJ1-4
d_gene: .
CDR3aa: CASSFRQGFEKLFF
CDR3nt: TGTGCCAGCAGCTTCAGGCAGGGGTTTGAAAAACTGTTTTTT

abundance: .
v_gene: TRBV3-1/TRBV3-2
j_gene: TRBJ2-3
d_gene: .
CDR3aa: CASNARGSTDTQYF
CDR3nt: TGTGCCAGCAACGCGCGGGGATCCACAGATACGCAGTATTTT

abundance: .
v_gene: TRBV3-1/TRBV3-2
j_gene: TRBJ1-1
d_gene: .
CDR3aa: CASSQRDRGAFF
CDR3nt: TGTGCCAGCAGCCAACGGGACCGGGGGGCTTTCTTT

abundance: .
v_gene: TRBV5-1
j_gene: TRBJ2-3
d_gene: .
CDR3aa: CASSLPHGVTDTQYF
CDR3nt: TGCGCCAGCAGCTTGCCCCACGGGGTGACGGATACGCAGTATTTT

abundance: few
v_gene: TRBV29-1
j_gene: TRBJ1-1
d_gene: .
CDR3aa: CSVVVVNTEAFF
CDR3nt: TGCAGCGTTGTAGTAGTGAACACTGAAGCTTTCTTT

abundance: .
v_gene: TRBV28
j_gene: TRBJ1-3
d_gene: .
CDR3aa: CASKPEGRAGKSGNTIYF
CDR3nt: TGTGCCAGCAAACCAGAGGGCAGGGCGGGAAAATCTGGAAACACCATATATTTT

abundance: once
v_gene: TRBV5-8
j_gene: TRBJ2-5
d_gene: .
CDR3aa: CASPTGWGLKQRGKETQYF
CDR3nt: TGTGCCAGCCCAACGGGGTGGGGGCTAAAGCAACGGGGGAAAGAGACCCAGTACTTC

abundance: .
v_gene: TRBV9
j_gene: TRBJ2-1
d_gene: .
CDR3aa: CASSAYSISYNEQFF
CDR3nt: TGTGCCAGCAGCGCCTACTCTATCTCCTACAATGAGCAGTTCTTC

abundance: .
v_gene: TRBV5-8
j_gene: TRBJ1-5
d_gene: .
CDR3aa: CASSRTLGQPQHF
CDR3nt: TGTGCCAGCAGCCGGACCTTGGGGCAGCCCCAGCATTTT

abundance: .
v_gene: TRBV24-1
j_gene: TRBJ2-3
d_gene: TRBD2
CDR3aa: CATSTSGGGSTDTQYF
CDR3nt: TGTGCCACCAGCACCTCTGGCGGGGGGAGCACAGATACGCAGTATTTT

abundance: .
v_gene: TRBV5-6
j_gene: TRBJ2-1
d_gene: TRBD1
CDR3aa: CASSSHRGGEQFF
CDR3nt: TGTGCCAGCAGCTCGCACAGGGGTGGTGAGCAGTTCTTC

abundance: .
v_gene: TRBV5-1
j_gene: TRBJ2-3
d_gene: .
CDR3aa: CASSLGVGVEDTQYF
CDR3nt: TGCGCCAGCAGCTTGGGGGTGGGGGTTGAGGATACGCAGTATTTT

abundance: .
v_gene: TRBV7-2
j_gene: TRBJ2-3
d_gene: .
CDR3aa: CASSYQGTGADTQYF
CDR3nt: TGTGCCAGCAGCTACCAAGGTACGGGGGCCGATACGCAGTATTTT

abundance: .
v_gene: TRBV6-5
j_gene: TRBJ1-2
d_gene: .
CDR3aa: CASRGTNYGYTF
CDR3nt: TGTGCCAGCAGGGGAACTAACTATGGCTACACCTTC

abundance: .
v_gene: TRBV21-1
j_gene: TRBJ1-2
d_gene: .
CDR3aa: CASSNGTSYGYTF
CDR3nt: TGTGCCAGCAGCAACGGGACATCCTATGGCTACACCTTC

abundance: .
v_gene: TRBV5-3
j_gene: TRBJ1-2
d_gene: .
CDR3aa: CARSFGPIYGYTF
CDR3nt: TGTGCCAGAAGCTTTGGCCCGATCTATGGCTACACCTTC

abundance: .
v_gene: TRBV5-6
j_gene: TRBJ2-5
d_gene: .
CDR3aa: CASSPGGLKTQYF
CDR3nt: TGTGCCAGCAGCCCGGGGGGCCTAAAGACCCAGTACTTC

abundance: .
v_gene: TRBV30
j_gene: TRBJ1-3
d_gene: .
CDR3aa: CAWSVGQGNTIYF
CDR3nt: TGTGCCTGGAGTGTGGGGCAAGGAAACACCATATATTTT

abundance: .
v_gene: TRBV19
j_gene: TRBJ2-5
d_gene: .
CDR3aa: CASSPTGLRRTQYF
CDR3nt: TGTGCCAGTAGTCCCACCGGGCTCCGAAGGACCCAGTACTTC

abundance: few
v_gene: TRBV2
j_gene: TRBJ1-5
d_gene: TRBD1
CDR3aa: CASGSLTGDNQPQHF
CDR3nt: TGTGCCAGCGGGAGCCTCACAGGGGACAATCAGCCCCAGCATTTT

abundance: .
v_gene: TRBV18
j_gene: TRBJ1-2
d_gene: TRBD1
CDR3aa: CASSPRQGDYGYTF
CDR3nt: TGTGCCAGCTCACCACGACAGGGGGACTATGGCTACACCTTC

abundance: .
v_gene: TRBV6-5
j_gene: TRBJ2-3
d_gene: .
CDR3aa: CASRNRFTSTDTQYF
CDR3nt: TGTGCCAGCAGGAACAGGTTCACTAGCACAGATACGCAGTATTTT

abundance: .
v_gene: TRBV18
j_gene: TRBJ1-6
d_gene: TRBD1
CDR3aa: CASSPQQGWDSPLHF
CDR3nt: TGTGCCAGCTCACCACAACAGGGGTGGGATTCACCCCTCCACTTT

abundance: .
v_gene: TRBV7-2
j_gene: TRBJ2-1
d_gene: .
CDR3aa: CASTSRRGSSYNEQFF
CDR3nt: TGTGCCAGCACCTCCCGACGGGGGAGCTCCTACAATGAGCAGTTCTTC

abundance: few
v_gene: TRBV18
j_gene: TRBJ1-2
d_gene: .
CDR3aa: CASSPQSTNYGYTF
CDR3nt: TGTGCCAGCTCACCACAGAGCACAAACTATGGCTACACCTTC

abundance: few
v_gene: TRBV5-6
j_gene: TRBJ1-1
d_gene: .
CDR3aa: CASSLGHKAFF
CDR3nt: TGTGCCAGCAGCTTGGGGCATAAAGCTTTCTTT

abundance: .
v_gene: TRBV30
j_gene: TRBJ1-3
d_gene: .
CDR3aa: CAWATLSGNTIYF
CDR3nt: TGTGCCTGGGCCACCCTCTCTGGAAACACCATATATTTT

abundance: .
v_gene: TRBV5-8
j_gene: TRBJ2-4
d_gene: .
CDR3aa: CASSLYRDTVKNIQYF
CDR3nt: TGTGCCAGCAGCTTATACCGGGATACCGTAAAAAACATTCAGTACTTC

abundance: .
v_gene: TRBV4-1
j_gene: TRBJ1-6
d_gene: .
CDR3aa: CASSRDSSASYNSPLHF
CDR3nt: TGCGCCAGCAGCCGGGACTCATCCGCCAGCTATAATTCACCCCTCCACTTT

abundance: .
v_gene: TRBV2
j_gene: TRBJ1-3
d_gene: TRBD1
CDR3aa: CASKTGGSAGNTIYF
CDR3nt: TGTGCCAGCAAGACAGGGGGAAGTGCTGGAAACACCATATATTTT

abundance: .
v_gene: TRBV2
j_gene: TRBJ1-1
d_gene: .
CDR3aa: CASSFRGLNTEAFF
CDR3nt: TGTGCCAGCAGCTTCCGTGGACTGAACACTGAAGCTTTCTTT

abundance: .
v_gene: TRBV14
j_gene: TRBJ1-6
d_gene: .
CDR3aa: CASSHGSPLHF
CDR3nt: TGTGCCAGCAGCCACGGGTCACCCCTCCACTTT